The clone carrying this TCR beta chain came up once. Sequencing was performed with immunoSEQ multiplex PCR; in TCRdb, only in-frame clones are kept and a portion is missing. The sample lists roughly 230,000 clones, 90% seen once, with approximately 2.3% in the top ten. These data originate in a study of blood T cell repertoires in COVID-19. Study summary: Samples of COVID-19 (acute and convalescent) were obtained from the United States, Italy and Spain. The cDNA or gDNA used as material had been derived from T cells, B-cell-depleted T cells, or PBMCs.

Seattle's cohort entered during active infection and was followed longitudinally. V lost 0 bases and J lost 2; bases outside the gene matches: 4. Germline V gives CDR1 MRHNA, CDR2 SNTAGT. CDR3 size: 17 residues. The chain couples TRBV6-4 to TRBJ1-3; 10 bases agree with TRBD1. The sequenced material came from peripheral blood. The receptor was derived from a woman aged 60 to 75 with COVID-19, enrolled during active disease. The CDR3 here is CASSDSRTGGAGNTIYF. The CDR3 DNA reads TGTGCCAGCAGTGACTCTAGGACAGGGGGAGCTGGAAACACCATATATTTT.